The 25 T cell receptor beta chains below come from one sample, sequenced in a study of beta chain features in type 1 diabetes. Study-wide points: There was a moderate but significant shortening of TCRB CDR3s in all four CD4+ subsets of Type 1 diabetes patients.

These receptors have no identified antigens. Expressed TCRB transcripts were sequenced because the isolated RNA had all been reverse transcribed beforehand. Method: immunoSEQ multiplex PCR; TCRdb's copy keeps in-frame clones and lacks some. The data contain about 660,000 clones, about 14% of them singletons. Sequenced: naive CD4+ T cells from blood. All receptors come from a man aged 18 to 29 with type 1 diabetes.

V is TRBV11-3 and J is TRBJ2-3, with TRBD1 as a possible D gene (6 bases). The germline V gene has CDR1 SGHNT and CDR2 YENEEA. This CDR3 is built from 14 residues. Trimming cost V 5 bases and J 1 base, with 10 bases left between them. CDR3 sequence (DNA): TGTGCCAGCAGCCGGGACATAGGCACAGATACGCAGTATTTT. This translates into CASSRDIGTDTQYF.

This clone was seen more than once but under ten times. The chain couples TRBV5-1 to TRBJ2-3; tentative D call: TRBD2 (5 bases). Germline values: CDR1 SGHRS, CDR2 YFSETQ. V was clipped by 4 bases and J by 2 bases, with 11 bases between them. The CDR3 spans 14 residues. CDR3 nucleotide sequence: TGCGCCAGCAGCCCGCGGGCGACCACAGATACGCAGTATTTT. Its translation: CASSPRATTDTQYF.

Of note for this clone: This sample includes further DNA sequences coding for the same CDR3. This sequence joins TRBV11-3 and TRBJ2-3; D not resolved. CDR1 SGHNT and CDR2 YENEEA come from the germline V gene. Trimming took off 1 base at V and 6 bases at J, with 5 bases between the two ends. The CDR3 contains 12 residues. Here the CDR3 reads CASSLGEDTQYF. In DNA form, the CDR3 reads TGTGCCAGCAGCTTAGGTGAGGATACGCAGTATTTT.

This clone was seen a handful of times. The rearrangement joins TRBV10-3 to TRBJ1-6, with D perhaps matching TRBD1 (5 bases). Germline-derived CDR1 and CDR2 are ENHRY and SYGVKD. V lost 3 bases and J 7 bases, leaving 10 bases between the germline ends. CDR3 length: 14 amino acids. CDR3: CAISDRGGNSPLHF. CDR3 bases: TGTGCCATCAGTGATAGGGGCGGGAATTCACCCCTCCACTTT.

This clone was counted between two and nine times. The CDR3 protein is CAWSAQLGGTIYF. As DNA, the CDR3 is TGTGCCTGGAGTGCACAATTGGGGGGCACCATATATTTT. The V and J genes are TRBV30 and TRBJ1-3; D perhaps matches TRBD1 (5 bases). The CDR3 is made up of 13 amino acids. The V gene's germline CDR1 is GTSNPN and CDR2 SVGIG (reference sequence). Trimming took off 1 base at V and 9 bases at J, with 13 bases between the two ends.

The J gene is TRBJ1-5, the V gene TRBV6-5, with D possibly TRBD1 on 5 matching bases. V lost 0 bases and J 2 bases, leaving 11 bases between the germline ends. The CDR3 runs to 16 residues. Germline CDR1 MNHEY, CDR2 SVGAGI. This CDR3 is CASSYSSRGGNQPQHF. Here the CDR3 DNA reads TGTGCCAGCAGTTACTCGTCTAGGGGTGGCAATCAGCCCCAGCATTTT.

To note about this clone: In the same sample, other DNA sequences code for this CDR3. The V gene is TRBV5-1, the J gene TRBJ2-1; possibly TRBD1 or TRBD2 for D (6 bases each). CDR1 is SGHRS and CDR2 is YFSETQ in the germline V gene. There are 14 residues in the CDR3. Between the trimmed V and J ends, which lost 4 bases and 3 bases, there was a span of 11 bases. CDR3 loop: CASSPGAVYNEQFF. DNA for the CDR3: TGCGCCAGCAGCCCGGGGGCGGTCTACAATGAGCAGTTCTTC.

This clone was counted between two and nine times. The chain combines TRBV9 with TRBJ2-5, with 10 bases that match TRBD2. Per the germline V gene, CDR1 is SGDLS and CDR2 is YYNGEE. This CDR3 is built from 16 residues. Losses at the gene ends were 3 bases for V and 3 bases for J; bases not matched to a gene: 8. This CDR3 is CASSAGSGRAEETQYF. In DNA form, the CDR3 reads TGTGCCAGCAGCGCCGGAAGCGGGAGGGCCGAAGAGACCCAGTACTTC.

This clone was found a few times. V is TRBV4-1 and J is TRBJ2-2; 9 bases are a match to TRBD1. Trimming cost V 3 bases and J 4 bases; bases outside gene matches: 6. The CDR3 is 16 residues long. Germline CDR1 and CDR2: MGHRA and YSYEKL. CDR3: CASSHHGDRVTGELFF. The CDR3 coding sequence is TGCGCCAGCAGCCACCATGGGGACAGGGTCACCGGGGAGCTGTTTTTT.

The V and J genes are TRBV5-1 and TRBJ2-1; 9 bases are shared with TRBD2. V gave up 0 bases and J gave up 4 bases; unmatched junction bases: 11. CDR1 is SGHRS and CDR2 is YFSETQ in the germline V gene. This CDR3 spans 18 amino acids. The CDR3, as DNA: TGCGCCAGCAGCTTGGCCAGCACCGCGGGAGGGGTATACAATGAGCAGTTCTTC. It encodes CASSLASTAGGVYNEQFF. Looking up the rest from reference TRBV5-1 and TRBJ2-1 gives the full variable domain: KAGVTQTPRYLIKTRGQQVTLSCSPISGHRSVSWYQQTPGQGLQFLFEYFSETQRNKGNFPGRFSGRQFSNSRSEMNVSTLELGDSALYLCASSLASTAGGVYNEQFFGPGTRLTVL.

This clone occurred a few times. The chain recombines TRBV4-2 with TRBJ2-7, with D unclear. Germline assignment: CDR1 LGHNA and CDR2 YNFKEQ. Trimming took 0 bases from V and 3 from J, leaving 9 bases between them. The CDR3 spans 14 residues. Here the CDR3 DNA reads TGTGCCAGCAGCCAAGATCAGGTCCACTACGAGCAGTACTTC. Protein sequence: CASSQDQVHYEQYF.

The CDR3 protein is CASSYRDRGYEQYF. CDR3 in DNA: TGTGCCAGCAGTTACCGGGACAGGGGCTACGAGCAGTACTTC. This chain joins TRBV6-5 and TRBJ2-7; 10 bases line up with TRBD1. The CDR3 consists of 14 residues. Unmatched junction bases numbered 1, after V lost 2 bases and J lost 3 bases. Germline V lookup: CDR1 MNHEY, CDR2 SVGAGI.

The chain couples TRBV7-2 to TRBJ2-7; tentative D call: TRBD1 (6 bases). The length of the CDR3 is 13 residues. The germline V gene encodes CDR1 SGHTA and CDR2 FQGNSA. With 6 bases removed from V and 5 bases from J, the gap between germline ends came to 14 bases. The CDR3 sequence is CASRPSGVDEQYF. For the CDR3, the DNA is TGTGCCAGCAGACCCTCAGGGGTAGACGAGCAGTACTTC. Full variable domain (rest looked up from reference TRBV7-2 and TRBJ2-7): GAGVSQSPSNKVTEKGKDVELRCDPISGHTALYWYRQSLGQGLEFLIYFQGNSAPDKSGLPSDRFSAERTGGSVSTLTIQRTQQEDSAVYLCASRPSGVDEQYFGPGTRLTVT.

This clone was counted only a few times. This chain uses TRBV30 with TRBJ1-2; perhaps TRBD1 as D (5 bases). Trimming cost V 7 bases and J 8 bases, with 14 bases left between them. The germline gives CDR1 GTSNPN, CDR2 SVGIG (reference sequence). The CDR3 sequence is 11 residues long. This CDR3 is CASGPGQGYTF. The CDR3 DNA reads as TGTGCCTCAGGACCGGGGCAAGGCTACACCTTC.

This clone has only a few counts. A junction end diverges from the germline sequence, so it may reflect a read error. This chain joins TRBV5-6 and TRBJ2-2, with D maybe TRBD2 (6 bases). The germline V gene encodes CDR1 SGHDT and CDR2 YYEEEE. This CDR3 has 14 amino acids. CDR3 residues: CASSPEGNAGELFF. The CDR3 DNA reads TGTGCCAGCAGCCCGGAGGGGAACGCCGGGGAGCTGTTTTTT.

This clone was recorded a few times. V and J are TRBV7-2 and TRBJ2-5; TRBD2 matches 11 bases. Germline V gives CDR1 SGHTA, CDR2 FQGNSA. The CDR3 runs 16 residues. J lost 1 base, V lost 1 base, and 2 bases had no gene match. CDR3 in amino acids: CASSLGGLAAQETQYF. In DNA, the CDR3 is TGTGCCAGCAGCTTAGGGGGACTAGCGGCCCAAGAGACCCAGTACTTC.

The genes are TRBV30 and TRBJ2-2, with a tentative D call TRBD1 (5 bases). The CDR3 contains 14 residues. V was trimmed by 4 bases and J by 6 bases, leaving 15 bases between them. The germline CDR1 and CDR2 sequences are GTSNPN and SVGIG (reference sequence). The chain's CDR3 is CAWTLSGMSGELFF. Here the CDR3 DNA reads TGTGCCTGGACCTTGTCAGGGATGTCCGGGGAGCTGTTTTTT.

The CDR3 here is CASRPGQGAGNTIYF. The CDR3 DNA sequence: TGTGCCAGCAGGCCGGGACAGGGGGCAGGAAACACCATATATTTT. The chain combines TRBV25-1 with TRBJ1-3, with 12 positions matching TRBD1. The CDR3 extends over 15 amino acids. Per the germline V gene, CDR1 is MGHDK and CDR2 is SYGVNS. The J segment lost 4 bases and the V segment lost 6 bases, leaving 4 bases of the junction unmatched.

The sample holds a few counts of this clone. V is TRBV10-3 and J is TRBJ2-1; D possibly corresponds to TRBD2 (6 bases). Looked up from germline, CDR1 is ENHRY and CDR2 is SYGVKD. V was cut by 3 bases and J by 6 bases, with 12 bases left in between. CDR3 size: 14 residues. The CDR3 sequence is CAISDGRRGNEQFF. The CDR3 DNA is TGTGCCATCAGTGACGGCCGGCGGGGCAATGAGCAGTTCTTC.

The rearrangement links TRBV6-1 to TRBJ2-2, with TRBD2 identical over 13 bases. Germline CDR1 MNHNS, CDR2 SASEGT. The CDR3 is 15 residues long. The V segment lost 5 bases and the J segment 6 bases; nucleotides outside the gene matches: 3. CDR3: CASSSGLAGPGELFF. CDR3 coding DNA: TGTGCCAGCAGTTCGGGACTAGCGGGGCCCGGGGAGCTGTTTTTT.

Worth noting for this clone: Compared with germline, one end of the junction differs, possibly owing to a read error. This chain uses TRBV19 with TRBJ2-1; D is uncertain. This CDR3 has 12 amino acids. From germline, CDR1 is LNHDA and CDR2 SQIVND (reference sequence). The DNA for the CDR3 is TGTGCCGGTAGTATCAGAGAACACAAGCAGTTCTTC. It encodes CAGSIREHKQFF.

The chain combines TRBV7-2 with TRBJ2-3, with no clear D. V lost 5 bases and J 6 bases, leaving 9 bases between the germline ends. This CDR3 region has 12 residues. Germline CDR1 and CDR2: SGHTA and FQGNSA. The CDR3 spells CASSTPSDTQYF. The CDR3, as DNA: TGTGCCAGCAGCACCCCGTCGGATACGCAGTATTTT.

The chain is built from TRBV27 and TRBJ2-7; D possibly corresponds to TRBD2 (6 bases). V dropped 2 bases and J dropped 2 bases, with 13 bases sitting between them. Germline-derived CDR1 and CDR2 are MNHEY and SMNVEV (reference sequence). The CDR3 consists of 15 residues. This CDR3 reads CASSLIRGFAYEQYF. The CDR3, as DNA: TGTGCCAGCAGTTTAATCCGGGGGTTCGCCTACGAGCAGTACTTC.

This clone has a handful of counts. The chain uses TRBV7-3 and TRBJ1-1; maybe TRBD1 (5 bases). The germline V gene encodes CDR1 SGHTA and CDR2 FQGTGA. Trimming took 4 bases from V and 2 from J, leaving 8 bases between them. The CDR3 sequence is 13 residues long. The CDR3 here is CASSSDSNTEAFF. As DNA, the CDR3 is TGTGCCAGCAGCTCCGACAGTAACACTGAAGCTTTCTTT.

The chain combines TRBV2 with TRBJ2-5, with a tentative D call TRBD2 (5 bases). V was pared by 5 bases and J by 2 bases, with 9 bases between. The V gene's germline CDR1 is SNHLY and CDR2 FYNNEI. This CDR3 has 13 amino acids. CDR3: CASSLERQETQYF. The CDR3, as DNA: TGTGCCAGCAGTCTCGAGCGGCAAGAGACCCAGTACTTC.